Listed below are T cell receptor beta chains from one sample, sequenced in a study of blood T cells in healthy people across ages. TCRdb ran MiXCR on the 5' RACE reads and lists one entry per CDR3 protein. The sample holds roughly 1.6 million distinct CDR3 sequences, about 32% seen once. Source material: blood. These receptors all come from a woman in her 30s in good health. Each CDR3 is given with its conserved first and last residue. Each record gives: J gene, D gene, clone size, V gene, CDR3 DNA, CDR3 protein. The D gene is left open where the match is weak. Expanded clones get a size class; other rows say once, few or many, or leave the size out.

TRBJ2-3	TRBD1	NA	TRBV28	TGTGCCAGCACCGAACAGCAGGGGGCAGATACGCAGTATTTT	CASTEQQGADTQYF
TRBJ1-2	NA	NA	TRBV10-3	TGTGCCGCAGGGGACTATGGCTACACCTTC	CAAGDYGYTF
TRBJ1-4	NA	NA	TRBV30	TGTGCCTGGAGGAGTACTCCTAGGGAAAAACTGTTTTTT	CAWRSTPREKLFF
TRBJ2-1	NA	many	TRBV11-2	TGTGCCAGCAGCTCGTTTAATGAGCAGTTCTTC	CASSSFNEQFF
TRBJ2-7	NA	once	TRBV5-1	TGCGCCAGCCAGGTGGCAGGGAGCTCCTACGAGCAGTACTTC	CASQVAGSSYEQYF
TRBJ2-7	NA	few	TRBV14	TGTGCCAGCAGCCAAGATCAGGGCAGATTCTACGAGCAGTACTTC	CASSQDQGRFYEQYF
TRBJ2-2	NA	NA	TRBV7-6	TGTGCCAGCACCTTAGGGGGGCGCGGTACCGGGGAGCTGTTTTTT	CASTLGGRGTGELFF
TRBJ2-7	NA	few	TRBV7-2	TGTGCCAGCAGCTATGGAGGGTATAACGAGCAGTACTTC	CASSYGGYNEQYF
TRBJ2-1	NA	NA	TRBV12-3/TRBV12-4	TGTGCCAGCAGCCTCGGACAGTGGGAGACCCAGTTCTTC	CASSLGQWETQFF
TRBJ2-3	TRBD1	few	TRBV7-2	TGTGCCAGCAGCATCTCCGGGACAGTAAGCACAGATACGCAGTATTTT	CASSISGTVSTDTQYF
TRBJ2-1	TRBD2	NA	TRBV20-1	TGCAGTGCATGCTCCGGGACTAGCGACTCCTACAATGAGCAGTTCTTC	CSACSGTSDSYNEQFF
TRBJ1-5	TRBD1	few	TRBV20-1	TGCAGTGCCCGGAGGACAGGGGATAATCAGCCCCAGCATTTT	CSARRTGDNQPQHF
TRBJ2-1	NA	NA	TRBV18	TGTGCCAGCTCACCACGTGGTCAGGTGGAGGGGGGTTCGTCCTACAATGAGCAGTTCTTC	CASSPRGQVEGGSSYNEQFF
TRBJ2-7	NA	NA	TRBV27	TGTGCCAGCAGTTTACGGGCCCGCTACGAGCAGTACTTC	CASSLRARYEQYF
TRBJ2-5	TRBD2	many	TRBV4-1	TGCGCCAGCAGCGGTCTAGCGGGAGGCGAAGAGACCCAGTACTTC	CASSGLAGGEETQYF
TRBJ2-1	TRBD1	NA	TRBV6-1	TGTGCCAGCAGTACCCGGACAGGGGCTGAGCAGTTCTTC	CASSTRTGAEQFF
TRBJ2-1	TRBD2	NA	TRBV28	TGTGCCGGCGGAAGCGGGGACTCAACTTACAATGAGCAGTTCTTC	CAGGSGDSTYNEQFF
TRBJ2-7	NA	NA	TRBV20-1	TGCAGCGCTCGCGACGGCCCCTCCTACGAGCAGTACTTC	CSARDGPSYEQYF
TRBJ2-1	TRBD2	NA	TRBV7-2	TGTGCCAGCAGCTTAAAGGCGACTAGCAGCCATGAGCAGTTCTTC	CASSLKATSSHEQFF
TRBJ1-2	NA	NA	TRBV10-3	TGTGCCATCAGTGAGTCGACGGGCATCGGCTATGGCTACACCTTC	CAISESTGIGYGYTF
TRBJ2-1	NA	NA	TRBV20-1	TGCAGTGCTAGAGGGGACAGCCGGGACTCCTACCGGAATGAGCAGTTCTTC	CSARGDSRDSYRNEQFF
TRBJ2-3	NA	NA	TRBV29-1	TGCAGCGGTGGGGACACCTTCCGCACAGATACGCAGTATTTT	CSGGDTFRTDTQYF